One sample yielded the 27 T cell receptor beta chains listed below, sequenced in a study of blood T cell repertoires in COVID-19. Repertoires were generated with immunoSEQ multiplex PCR, while TCRdb's copy carries only in-frame clones and drops some. The sample lists hundreds of thousands of clones, 70% to 90% occurring once. The sample taken for sequencing was peripheral blood. These receptors all stem from a man in his fifties or sixties with acute or convalescent COVID-19.

This clone was seen a handful of times. The chain is built from TRBV2 and TRBJ2-7; possibly TRBD1 for D (6 bases). In germline, CDR1 is SNHLY, CDR2 FYNNEI. V was cut by 10 bases and J by 2 bases, with 15 bases left in between. The CDR3 runs to 13 residues. The CDR3 loop reads CATEGDGAYEQYF. CDR3 DNA sequence: TGTGCCACCGAGGGGGACGGGGCCTACGAGCAGTACTTC.

The V call is TRBV6-5, the J call TRBJ1-2, with D unclear. The CDR3 runs to 13 residues. V shed 4 bases and J shed 3 bases, with 9 bases lying between them. Germline values: CDR1 MNHEY, CDR2 SVGAGI. In nucleotides, the CDR3 is TGTGCCAGCAGTTCAAGGGAGTACTATGGCTACACCTTC. The encoded protein is CASSSREYYGYTF.

The V and J genes are TRBV6-5 and TRBJ1-1; possibly TRBD1 for D (5 bases). The germline gives CDR1 MNHEY, CDR2 SVGAGI. This CDR3 is built from 13 residues. V lost 7 bases, J lost 1 base, and 10 bases lay in between. In nucleotides, the CDR3 is TGTGCCAGCAAGAGACAGCCGAACACTGAAGCTTTCTTT. Translating gives CASKRQPNTEAFF.

By sample fraction, this clone is medium-sized (0.01 to 0.1%). The genes are TRBV2 and TRBJ2-7; unclear D gene. The CDR3 consists of 13 residues. CDR1 is SNHLY, CDR2 FYNNEI, per germline. V was clipped by 5 bases and J by 2 bases, with 10 bases between them. The CDR3 is CASSTERTYEQYF. The CDR3 coding sequence is TGTGCCAGCAGTACGGAGAGGACCTACGAGCAGTACTTC.

This clone was picked up one time. The rearrangement uses TRBV6-5 and TRBJ2-1; D is undetermined. Trimming cost V 8 bases and J 0 bases, with 11 bases left between them. Germline CDR1 MNHEY, CDR2 SVGAGI. CDR3 length: 14 residues. CDR3 nucleotide sequence: TGTGCCAGCCCCCCGTCTAGCTCCTACAATGAGCAGTTCTTC. Its translation: CASPPSSSYNEQFF.

The chain uses TRBV7-9 and TRBJ2-3, with a possible D match to TRBD2 (5 bases). V was trimmed by 0 bases and J by 2 bases, leaving 6 bases between them. Germline-derived CDR1 and CDR2 are SEHNR and FQNEAQ (reference sequence). This CDR3 is 14 amino acids long. CDR3 amino acids: CASSLAGDTDTQYF. The CDR3 DNA sequence: TGTGCCAGCAGCTTAGCCGGGGACACAGATACGCAGTATTTT.

The chain recombines TRBV5-1 with TRBJ1-2; 10 bases agree with TRBD1. J was trimmed by 7 bases and V by 4 bases; bases with no gene match: 10. The CDR3 loop spans 15 amino acids. Germline V gene lookup returns CDR1 SGHRS and CDR2 YFSETQ. The CDR3 bases are TGCGCCAGCAGCCTAAGCGGGACAGGGGCAGGTGGCTACACCTTC. It codes for CASSLSGTGAGGYTF.

The V call is TRBV2, the J call TRBJ1-1, with 8 bases identical to TRBD1. V shed 6 bases and J 5 bases; nucleotides not matched to a gene: 5. Germline CDR1 SNHLY, CDR2 FYNNEI. This CDR3 has 13 amino acids. CDR3 protein: CASRDREGTEAFF. The CDR3 bases are TGTGCCAGCAGGGACAGGGAGGGTACTGAAGCTTTCTTT.

This rearrangement joins TRBV27 to TRBJ2-1; 10 bases match TRBD2. The length of the CDR3 is 14 residues. The J segment lost 13 bases and the V segment lost 2 bases, leaving 8 bases of the junction unmatched. From germline, CDR1 is MNHEY and CDR2 SMNVEV (reference sequence). The CDR3 nucleotides are TGTGCCAGCAGTTTAAACCTAGCGGGGGCCCCACAGTTCTTC. It translates to CASSLNLAGAPQFF.

This chain links TRBV6-6 with TRBJ1-4; D unresolved. V was pared by 4 bases and J by 14 bases, with 11 bases between. Germline CDR1 reads MNHNY; CDR2 reads SVGAGI (reference sequence). The CDR3 loop spans 11 amino acids. The CDR3 loop is CASSSSGGLFF. CDR3 in DNA: TGTGCCAGCAGTTCTAGTGGAGGGCTGTTTTTT.

The chain couples TRBV5-1 to TRBJ1-2; D uncertain. V was trimmed by 3 bases and J by 3 bases, leaving 9 bases between them. The CDR3 is made up of 13 amino acids. Germline V gives CDR1 SGHRS, CDR2 YFSETQ. CDR3 coding DNA: TGCGCCAGCAGCTCGGGTCAGCACTATGGCTACACCTTC. Protein product: CASSSGQHYGYTF.

The chain carries TRBV6-4 and TRBJ2-2, with D possibly being TRBD1 (5 bases). Germline V CDR1 and CDR2: MRHNA, SNTAGT. The CDR3 totals 15 residues. Trimming took 5 bases from V and 0 from J, leaving 10 bases between them. The CDR3 nucleotides are TGTGCCAGCAGTTACGACAGCGCGAACACCGGGGAGCTGTTTTTT. It yields the protein CASSYDSANTGELFF.

V gene TRBV3-1 (or the pseudogene TRBV3-2) combines with J gene TRBJ2-5, with D maybe TRBD1 (6 bases). V lost 1 base and J lost 4, with 7 bases in between. Germline lookup yields CDR1 LGHDT and CDR2 YNNKEL (reference sequence). The CDR3 covers 13 residues. DNA for the CDR3: TGTGCCAGCAGCCAAGTAGGGGGAGAGACCCAGTACTTC. Its protein is CASSQVGGETQYF.

CDR3 amino acids: CASSKTDNQPQHF. The CDR3 bases are TGTGCCAGCAGCAAGACAGACAATCAGCCCCAGCATTTT. The chain joins TRBV6-5 to TRBJ1-5, with a tentative D call TRBD1 (5 bases). Trimming cost V 6 bases and J 3 bases, with 9 bases left between them. This CDR3 comprises 13 residues. CDR1 is MNHEY, CDR2 SVGAGI, per germline.

The V gene is TRBV5-4, the J gene TRBJ2-1; possibly TRBD1 for D (5 bases). V was shortened by 0 bases and J by 0 bases, with 7 bases between the two germline ends. Germline V gives CDR1 SGHNT, CDR2 YYREEE (reference sequence). CDR3 length: 15 residues. This CDR3 reads CASSLGQSSYNEQFF. CDR3 DNA sequence: TGTGCCAGCAGCTTGGGACAGAGCTCCTACAATGAGCAGTTCTTC.

A few counts support this clone. CDR3 coding DNA: TGTGCCAGTACCGGGACAGGGGGCGGTCAGCCCCAGCATTTT. Translation: CASTGTGGGQPQHF. The chain uses TRBV19 and TRBJ1-5; 12 bases match TRBD1. Germline CDR1 and CDR2: LNHDA and SQIVND (reference sequence). This CDR3 has 14 residues. With 7 bases clipped from V and 6 bases from J, the junction kept 4 bases outside the gene matches.

The chain carries TRBV7-2 and TRBJ2-2, with no clear D. Germline V CDR1 and CDR2: SGHTA, FQGNSA. This CDR3 comprises 12 residues. Trimming removed 2 bases at V and 6 bases at J, with 4 bases between. The CDR3, as DNA: TGTGCCAGCAGCTTATATTCCGGGGAGCTGTTTTTT. This translates into CASSLYSGELFF.

The chain links TRBV28 to TRBJ1-4, with a possible D match to TRBD1 (5 bases). Germline CDR1 reads MDHEN; CDR2 reads SYDVKM. V was pared by 6 bases and J by 11 bases, with 13 bases between. The CDR3 runs to 12 residues. The CDR3, as DNA: TGTGCCAGCAGGGCCTTGGGGGGGAAACTGTTTTTT. Translation gives CASRALGGKLFF.

The chain employs TRBV6-1 and TRBJ2-2; 7 bases agree with TRBD1. The V and J ends lost 4 bases and 1 base, in that order; junction bases with no gene match: 6. The length of the CDR3 is 16 residues. Germline CDR1 reads MNHNS; CDR2 reads SASEGT. The CDR3: CASSGRQGRNTGELFF. As DNA, the CDR3 is TGTGCCAGCAGTGGACGACAGGGAAGGAACACCGGGGAGCTGTTTTTT.

In this sample, this clone turned up once. The J gene is TRBJ2-1, the V gene TRBV24-1, with D possibly TRBD1 on 5 matching bases. The CDR3 is 13 amino acids. V shed 5 bases and J shed 9 bases, with 13 bases lying between them. Germline V CDR1 and CDR2: KGHDR, SFDVKD. CDR3 sequence reads: CATSADGQAEQFF. DNA for the CDR3: TGTGCCACCAGTGCCGACGGACAAGCTGAGCAGTTCTTC.

The V call is TRBV27, the J call TRBJ2-5; 9 nucleotides agree with TRBD2. The germline gives CDR1 MNHEY, CDR2 SMNVEV (reference sequence). V trimming: 8 bases; J trimming: 4 bases; junction bases outside the gene matches: 17. This CDR3 is built from 17 residues. CDR3 loop: CASGPGWASGALETQYF. The CDR3 nucleotides are TGTGCCAGCGGCCCAGGGTGGGCTAGCGGGGCCCTAGAGACCCAGTACTTC.

The chain carries TRBV27 and TRBJ1-6, with D possibly TRBD1 on 6 matching bases. Germline CDR1 and CDR2: MNHEY and SMNVEV (reference sequence). Between the trimmed V and J ends, which lost 6 bases and 9 bases, there was a span of 18 bases. The CDR3 extends over 15 amino acids. Here the CDR3 DNA reads TGTGCCAGCAGCTTTGGGACATCTGAAATTTCACCCCTCCACTTT. It yields the protein CASSFGTSEISPLHF.

The chain uses TRBV6-4 and TRBJ1-1; a possible D gene is TRBD1 (6 bases). The CDR3 runs 13 residues. Germline assignment: CDR1 MRHNA and CDR2 SNTAGT. V lost 6 bases and J 0 bases, leaving 8 bases between the germline ends. CDR3 in DNA: TGTGCCAGCAGACAGGGTCTGAACACTGAAGCTTTCTTT. As protein: CASRQGLNTEAFF.

The chain employs TRBV10-1 and TRBJ1-6, with TRBD1 matching 8 bases. V shed 2 bases and J 14 bases; nucleotides not matched to a gene: 11. The CDR3 has 15 residues. Germline CDR1 is WNHNN and CDR2 is SYGVQD (reference sequence). The CDR3 region is CASSEELGQGASLHF. The CDR3 DNA reads TGCGCCAGCAGTGAGGAGCTCGGGCAGGGGGCATCCCTCCACTTT.

This clone is judged medium-sized. The CDR3 reads CASSLSVGGGDSPLHF. As DNA, the CDR3 is TGTGCCAGCAGTTTATCTGTCGGAGGGGGGGATTCACCCCTCCACTTT. The V call is TRBV27, the J call TRBJ1-6; TRBD1 might be the D (6 bases). The germline gives CDR1 MNHEY, CDR2 SMNVEV (reference sequence). The CDR3 consists of 16 residues. Trimming shortened V by 0 bases and J by 8 bases, and 14 bases separated the two germline ends.

This rearrangement joins TRBV30 to TRBJ1-2; D possibly corresponds to TRBD1 (6 bases). Germline V gene sequence: CDR1 GTSNPN, CDR2 SVGIG (reference sequence). Trimming removed 1 base at V and 8 bases at J, with 20 bases between. The CDR3 consists of 15 residues. CDR3: CAWSEGGGRSEGYTF. CDR3 nucleotide sequence: TGTGCCTGGAGTGAAGGGGGTGGCAGGTCGGAGGGCTACACCTTC.

This chain connects TRBV11-2 to TRBJ2-7; TRBD2 agrees at 8 bases. Germline lookup yields CDR1 SGHAT and CDR2 FQNNGV. The CDR3 totals 15 residues. V was pared by 0 bases and J by 6 bases, with 7 bases of the junction left unmatched. The CDR3 protein is CASSLDRAGGREQYF. The CDR3 bases are TGTGCCAGCAGCTTAGATAGGGCGGGGGGTCGCGAGCAGTACTTC.